The rows below give T cell receptor beta chains drawn from one sample of a study of blood T cell repertoires in COVID-19. Here immunoSEQ multiplex PCR was the method, and the copy in TCRdb shows in-frame clones only, minus some. The table shows about 300,000 clones, with approximately 89% occurring only once. The source material was peripheral blood. Receptor source: a young woman who had recovered from COVID-19. CDR3s include the opening cysteine and the closing phenylalanine or tryptophan. A D gene is named only where the DNA matches it firmly. Where a row states a size, it is once, few, many or the class of an expanded clone; other rows omit it.

J	D	size	V	DNA	CDR3
TRBJ2-1	NA	NA	TRBV2	TGTGCCAGCAGTGCAGAGGGGGGGCCTAGTGAGCAGTTCTTC	CASSAEGGPSEQFF
TRBJ2-5	TRBD1	NA	TRBV24-1	TGTGCCACCAGTGATCCCCAGGGGGCAGGGGAGACCCAGTACTTC	CATSDPQGAGETQYF
TRBJ1-2	TRBD1	NA	TRBV5-1	TGCGCCAGCAGCTTCTCAAATACAGGGGCGCAGGGCTACACCTTC	CASSFSNTGAQGYTF
TRBJ1-2	TRBD1	few	TRBV28	TGTGCCAGCAGTGAACCCGGGACAGGGGATTATGGCTACACCTTC	CASSEPGTGDYGYTF
TRBJ1-2	NA	NA	TRBV29-1	TGCAGCGTTGACAGGGGCGAAATTTACTATGGCTACACCTTC	CSVDRGEIYYGYTF
TRBJ1-5	TRBD1	NA	TRBV15	TGTGCCACCAGCGTGAACAGGGGACAGCCCCAGCATTTT	CATSVNRGQPQHF
TRBJ2-7	TRBD2	few	TRBV10-3	TGTGCCACGCGGGGGGAGGGCTCCTACGAGCAGTACTTC	CATRGEGSYEQYF
TRBJ1-5	TRBD1	NA	TRBV28	TGTGCCAGCAGTTTATCGACAGGGGGAGCTCAGCCCCAGCATTTT	CASSLSTGGAQPQHF
TRBJ1-1	TRBD1	once	TRBV27	TGTGCCAGCAGTTTCCTGGCTACAGGGGGCGCGTCTGAAGCTTTCTTT	CASSFLATGGASEAFF
TRBJ2-7	TRBD2	few	TRBV10-3	TGTGCCATCAGGGGACTAGCGGGGGGCTACGAGCAGTACTTC	CAIRGLAGGYEQYF
TRBJ2-3	NA	NA	TRBV3-1/TRBV3-2	TGTGCCAGCAGCCAAGATCGGGGTGGTACGCAGTATTTT	CASSQDRGGTQYF
TRBJ1-3	NA	NA	TRBV24-1	TGTGCCACCAGTGATTGGGGGGGTGGGGCCAGCTCTGGAAACACCATATATTTT	CATSDWGGGASSGNTIYF
TRBJ2-7	NA	NA	TRBV14	TGTGCCAGCAGCCATCGTCGCGGGGCCGGGGGTTCCTACGAGCAGTACTTC	CASSHRRGAGGSYEQYF
TRBJ2-7	TRBD1	NA	TRBV10-3	TGTGCCAGCGCCGGGACAGGGTTGGACGAGCAGTACTTC	CASAGTGLDEQYF
TRBJ2-1	TRBD2	NA	TRBV7-2	TGTGCCAGCAGCTTAGGGCTGGGGAGGGATGAGCAGTTCTTC	CASSLGLGRDEQFF
TRBJ1-5	TRBD1	NA	TRBV15	TGTGCCACCAGCAGACCTGACAGGGGGCTCAATCAGCCCCAGCATTTT	CATSRPDRGLNQPQHF
TRBJ2-1	TRBD2	NA	TRBV25-1	TGTGCCAGCAGCCCCCCTAAGGCGGGGGGTCTTTCCTACAATGAGCAGTTCTTC	CASSPPKAGGLSYNEQFF
TRBJ2-7	NA	NA	TRBV6-2/TRBV6-3	TGTGCCAGCAGTTACGAGCGCGGGGAAAACCCCTACGAGCAGTACTTC	CASSYERGENPYEQYF
TRBJ1-1	NA	NA	TRBV9	TGTGCCAGCAGCCTACCACCTCGGGATGAAGCTTTCTTT	CASSLPPRDEAFF
TRBJ1-2	NA	NA	TRBV5-5	TGTGCCAGCGGTACCGTAGACGGGGCTAACTATGGCTACACCTTC	CASGTVDGANYGYTF
TRBJ1-4	TRBD1	NA	TRBV6-5	TGTGCCAGCAGACCTGGACAGGGACGTGAAAAACTGTTTTTT	CASRPGQGREKLFF
TRBJ2-7	NA	NA	TRBV19	TGTGCCAGTAGTCTGGCAGGGGAAGGCTACGAGCAGTACTTC	CASSLAGEGYEQYF
TRBJ2-3	TRBD2	NA	TRBV7-3	TGTGCCAGCAGGTCCCTTGGCGGGGGGTACACAGATACGCAGTATTTT	CASRSLGGGYTDTQYF
TRBJ1-1	NA	NA	TRBV27	TGTGCCAGCAGTTTAAAGAGTCCAAACACTGAAGCTTTCTTT	CASSLKSPNTEAFF
TRBJ2-3	NA	NA	TRBV6-2/TRBV6-3	TGTGCCAGCAGTTACTCCCCCGCGGCCACGGGCGGGAGCACAGATACGCAGTATTTT	CASSYSPAATGGSTDTQYF
TRBJ1-1	TRBD1	NA	TRBV5-1	TGCGCCAGCAGCTTCACAGGGGGGACTGAAGCTTTCTTT	CASSFTGGTEAFF
TRBJ2-5	TRBD2	few	TRBV7-2	TGTGCCAGCAGCCGCATTGGCTCTAGCGGAGAGACCCAGTACTTC	CASSRIGSSGETQYF
TRBJ2-7	NA	NA	TRBV28	TGTGCCAGCAGCCGGACAGTGTTCGAGCAGTACTTC	CASSRTVFEQYF
TRBJ1-1	NA	NA	TRBV18	TGTGCCAGCTCACCCCAATACGAACAGGGTTGGACTGAAGCTTTCTTT	CASSPQYEQGWTEAFF
TRBJ2-7	TRBD2	NA	TRBV19	TGTGCCAGTAGTATCCTCACTAGCGGAGGGCTCTACGAGCAGTACTTC	CASSILTSGGLYEQYF
TRBJ1-6	NA	NA	TRBV10-3	TGTGCCATCAGTGAGTCGATACGGGTCTCCTATAATTCACCCCTCCACTTT	CAISESIRVSYNSPLHF
TRBJ1-1	TRBD1	once	TRBV9	TGTGCCAGCAGCGTAGCGGGACAGGGGGCGCAAACTGAAGCTTTCTTT	CASSVAGQGAQTEAFF
TRBJ2-7	TRBD1	NA	TRBV5-1	TGCGCCAGCAGCTTGTTGGACAGGCGGATTCCTACGCGCGAGCAGTACTTC	CASSLLDRRIPTREQYF
TRBJ1-2	TRBD1	NA	TRBV6-5	TGTGCCAGCAGAAATAGGGGGACAGAGCTTCATGGCTACACCTTC	CASRNRGTELHGYTF
TRBJ1-6	NA	NA	TRBV6-1	TGTGCCAGCAGTGAGTGGTTAAGCTCACCCCTCCACTTT	CASSEWLSSPLHF
TRBJ1-1	NA	NA	TRBV7-3	TGTGCCAGCAGCCTATTGGGCGGTGGACCCGGGGACACTGAAGCTTTCTTT	CASSLLGGGPGDTEAFF
TRBJ1-1	NA	NA	TRBV5-5	TGTGCCAGCAGCTTCTATGGGCAGAACACTGAAGCTTTCTTT	CASSFYGQNTEAFF
TRBJ2-5	NA	NA	TRBV6-1	TGTGCCAGCAGTGAAAGGGGAACCCAGTACTTC	CASSERGTQYF
TRBJ2-7	NA	NA	TRBV5-4	TGTGCCAGCAGCAACTCCGGGTTGGTCCTACGAGGGCAGTACTTC	CASSNSGLVLRGQYF
TRBJ2-7	NA	NA	TRBV9	TGTGCCAGCAGCGTACTCCAGGGGGGTGAGCAGTACTTC	CASSVLQGGEQYF
TRBJ2-1	TRBD2	NA	TRBV4-1	TGCGCCAGCAGCCAAGATGGGGTGGCCATAAGCGGGGGGGCCAATGAGCAGTTCTTC	CASSQDGVAISGGANEQFF
TRBJ2-4	NA	NA	TRBV13	TGTGCCAGCAGCTTGGAGCAGAGAGCCAAAAACATTCAGTACTTC	CASSLEQRAKNIQYF
TRBJ1-4	NA	NA	TRBV19	TGTGCCAGTAGTGGTATCGAGCAAATTAATGAAAAACTGTTTTTT	CASSGIEQINEKLFF
TRBJ2-1	TRBD1	once	TRBV9	TGTGCCAGCAGCGACCCTCAGTACCTCAGGGGGCCGAATGAGCAGTTCTTC	CASSDPQYLRGPNEQFF
TRBJ2-1	TRBD1	NA	TRBV7-9	TGTGCCACCAGGGGAGGACAGGGGGGATACAATGAGCAGTTCTTC	CATRGGQGGYNEQFF
TRBJ2-3	TRBD2	NA	TRBV13	TGTGCCAGCAGCCACATACTAGCGGGGGGGACGATAGATACGCAGTATTTT	CASSHILAGGTIDTQYF